The T cell receptor (beta chain) under discussion was sequenced for a study of radiotherapy plus CTLA-4 blockade in lung cancer. Points from the study as a whole: Early blood T cell clone dynamics, with interferon-beta, were reported to best predict response. Radiotherapy plus ipilimumab was followed by expansion in blood of tumor-derived TCR clones.

The data were produced by immunoSEQ multiplex PCR, yet TCRdb's version contains in-frame clones alone and is incomplete. This sample yields over 14,000 clones, of which 65% to 75% are seen a single time; roughly 50% belongs to the top ten. This clone was counted between two and nine times. The antigen is undetermined. Germline V gene data show CDR1 as SGDLS and CDR2 as YYNGEE. This CDR3 region has 16 residues. The J segment lost 7 bases and the V segment lost 6 bases, leaving 18 bases of the junction unmatched. The chain carries TRBV9 and TRBJ2-7, with TRBD1 identical over 8 bases. The source was peripheral blood, collected from a patient treated with radiotherapy plus ipilimumab. This TCR was sampled from a human donor with non-small cell lung cancer whose response to radiotherapy plus ipilimumab could not be evaluated. In DNA, the CDR3 is TGTGCCAGCATACAGGCAGACAGGGGACTTTACAATGAGCAGTACTTC. Its protein product is CASIQADRGLYNEQYF.